Each of the 32 T cell receptor beta chains below was sequenced from the same sample in a study of OX40 agonist ivuxolimab in advanced cancers. Clones were sequenced by immunoSEQ multiplex PCR, and TCRdb holds only the in-frame ones, with some missing. The sample contains tens of thousands of clones, nearly 85% of which appear only once. Specimen: CD4+ or CD8+ T cells sorted from blood, collected in a trial of the OX40 agonist ivuxolimab. These receptors were collected from an adult with an advanced solid tumor such as melanoma, head and neck, liver or kidney cancer.

This chain links TRBV7-9 with TRBJ2-3; TRBD2 might be the D (7 bases). The V gene lost 8 bases and the J gene lost 2 bases, with 11 bases spanning the gap. The CDR3 contains 13 residues. Germline V CDR1 and CDR2: SEHNR, FQNEAQ (reference sequence). The CDR3 sequence: CASFAGATDTQYF. As DNA, the CDR3 is TGTGCCAGCTTCGCGGGGGCCACAGATACGCAGTATTTT.

The V call is TRBV19, the J call TRBJ2-2; no clear D gene. Germline loops: CDR1 LNHDA, CDR2 SQIVND (reference sequence). CDR3 size: 16 residues. Trimming took 4 bases from V and 2 from J, leaving 14 bases between them. The DNA for the CDR3 is TGTGCCAGTAGTACCACAATTTTATCTAACACCGGGGAGCTGTTTTTT. Its protein is CASSTTILSNTGELFF.

The J gene is TRBJ1-2, the V gene TRBV12-5, with TRBD1 matching over 7 bases. CDR3 size: 15 residues. Germline V gene data show CDR1 as LGHNT and CDR2 as FRNRAP. The V gene end was trimmed by 1 base and the J gene end by 3 bases; junction bases not matched to a gene: 5. CDR3 amino acids: CASGLDRGSDYGYTF. In DNA form, the CDR3 reads TGTGCTAGTGGTTTGGACAGGGGCTCTGACTATGGCTACACCTTC. Supplemented by reference TRBV12-5 and TRBJ1-2, the full variable domain reads DARVTQTPRHKVTEMGQEVTMRCQPILGHNTVFWYRQTMMQGLELLAYFRNRAPLDDSGMPKDRFSAEMPDATLATLKIQPSEPRDSAVYFCASGLDRGSDYGYTFGSGTRLTVV.

Turning to this clone: The sample contains more than one DNA sequence encoding this CDR3. The genes are TRBV6-5 and TRBJ2-7; D tentatively fits TRBD1 or TRBD2 (5 bases each). CDR1 MNHEY and CDR2 SVGAGI come from the germline V gene. V lost 7 bases and J 5 bases, leaving 9 bases between the germline ends. This CDR3 region has 11 residues. Here the CDR3 DNA reads TGTGCCAGCACGAGGGGCAACGAGCAGTACTTC. Translation gives CASTRGNEQYF.

This chain links TRBV7-2 with TRBJ2-2; 7 bases agree with TRBD1. Germline CDR1 is SGHTA and CDR2 is FQGNSA. V was pared by 3 bases and J by 3 bases, with 4 bases of the junction left unmatched. This CDR3 comprises 15 residues. The CDR3 nucleotides read TGTGCCAGCAGCTTTACAGGGGCCTACACCGGGGAGCTGTTTTTT. Protein product: CASSFTGAYTGELFF.

The chain carries TRBV5-1 and TRBJ2-7; D call uncertain. Germline V lookup: CDR1 SGHRS, CDR2 YFSETQ. Trimming shortened V by 8 bases and J by 2 bases, and 17 bases separated the two germline ends. The length of the CDR3 is 14 residues. The DNA of the CDR3 is TGCGCCAGTATTCACCGGACCATACCCTACGAGCAGTACTTC. The encoded protein is CASIHRTIPYEQYF.

The chain recombines TRBV5-6 with TRBJ2-5; no clear D. This CDR3 has 11 residues. V was shortened by 0 bases and J by 7 bases, with 4 bases between the two germline ends. CDR1 SGHDT and CDR2 YYEEEE come from the germline V gene. This CDR3 reads CASSLGGTQYF. In nucleotides, the CDR3 is TGTGCCAGCAGCTTGGGTGGGACCCAGTACTTC.

This clone was counted only a few times. This chain connects TRBV10-3 to TRBJ1-4, with a tentative D call TRBD1 (5 bases). The CDR3 length is 14 residues. Trimming pared 4 bases from V and 6 bases from J, leaving 12 bases between. The germline V gene encodes CDR1 ENHRY and CDR2 SYGVKD. The CDR3 region is CAISGGDGDEKLFF. CDR3 nucleotides: TGTGCCATCAGTGGAGGGGACGGGGATGAAAAACTGTTTTTT.

The chain couples TRBV7-9 to TRBJ2-2; a weak D match, TRBD2 (6 bases). CDR1 SEHNR and CDR2 FQNEAQ come from the germline V gene (reference sequence). V was clipped by 5 bases and J by 6 bases, with 13 bases between them. This CDR3 comprises 14 residues. The CDR3 sequence is CASSISVAAGELFF. The CDR3 bases are TGTGCCAGCAGCATTTCTGTAGCGGCCGGGGAGCTGTTTTTT.

V is TRBV7-2 and J is TRBJ2-2; D unclear. The CDR3 totals 11 residues. V was cut by 5 bases and J by 8 bases, with 6 bases left in between. Per germline, CDR1 SGHTA and CDR2 FQGNSA. CDR3 residues: CASSPYGELFF. CDR3 in DNA: TGTGCCAGCAGCCCATATGGGGAGCTGTTTTTT.

This clone was counted a single time. The rearrangement uses TRBV27 and TRBJ2-1; TRBD1 agrees at 7 bases. With V trimmed by 2 bases and J by 5 bases, 9 bases remained unmatched. The CDR3 loop spans 16 amino acids. CDR1 is MNHEY, CDR2 SMNVEV, per germline (reference sequence). This CDR3 is CASSLRATGSNNEQFF. The CDR3 nucleotides read TGTGCCAGCAGTTTAAGGGCGACAGGGAGCAACAATGAGCAGTTCTTC.

The V call is TRBV7-2, the J call TRBJ1-1; D is perhaps TRBD1 (5 bases). This CDR3 has 14 amino acids. Deletions cut 6 bases from V and 3 bases from J, with 14 bases between. CDR1 is SGHTA and CDR2 is FQGNSA in the germline V gene. Here the CDR3 reads CASSTGVFYTEAFF. CDR3 in DNA: TGTGCCAGCAGTACAGGAGTTTTTTACACTGAAGCTTTCTTT.

As regards this clone: Other DNA sequences in this specimen translate into the identical CDR3. The chain carries TRBV18 and TRBJ1-5; TRBD1 agrees at 9 bases. CDR1 and CDR2 (germline): KGHSH, LQKENI. This CDR3 is built from 15 residues. Germline trimming cut 2 bases from V and 4 bases from J; bases unmatched to any gene: 3. The CDR3, as DNA: TGTGCCAGCTCACCAGACAGGGGGGGTAATCAGCCCCAGCATTTT. Encoded protein: CASSPDRGGNQPQHF.

CDR3 in DNA: TGTGCCAGCAGCGCAGGGACTGTAGGGTTCACAGATACGCAGTATTTT. Residues: CASSAGTVGFTDTQYF. This chain links TRBV9 with TRBJ2-3; tentative D call: TRBD2 (6 bases). Looked up from germline, CDR1 is SGDLS and CDR2 is YYNGEE. This CDR3 spans 16 amino acids. Trimming cost V 3 bases and J 2 bases, with 16 bases left between them.

The rearrangement uses TRBV6-5 and TRBJ1-4, with D perhaps TRBD1 (5 bases). V was clipped by 5 bases and J by 0 bases, with 10 bases between them. The CDR3 consists of 15 residues. Per germline, CDR1 MNHEY and CDR2 SVGAGI. Here the CDR3 reads CASSGGVTTNEKLFF. DNA of the CDR3: TGTGCCAGCAGTGGAGGGGTAACAACTAATGAAAAACTGTTTTTT.

V gene TRBV9 combines with J gene TRBJ2-3; D is uncertain. This CDR3 has 14 amino acids. Germline CDR1 and CDR2: SGDLS and YYNGEE. Trimming left V 0 bases short and J 4 bases short, with 9 bases between. The CDR3 is CASSVDPVSDTQYF. Here the CDR3 DNA reads TGTGCCAGCAGCGTAGACCCAGTTTCAGATACGCAGTATTTT.

This chain joins TRBV27 and TRBJ1-5; perhaps TRBD1 as D (6 bases). This CDR3 is built from 16 residues. Trimming took 1 base from V and 1 from J, leaving 11 bases between them. Germline CDR1 reads MNHEY; CDR2 reads SMNVEV (reference sequence). This CDR3 reads CASSLWSGESNQPQHF. In DNA, the CDR3 is TGTGCCAGCAGTTTATGGTCAGGGGAGAGCAATCAGCCCCAGCATTTT.

The V call is TRBV4-3, the J call TRBJ2-1, with D possibly matching TRBD2 (6 bases). Germline CDR1 LGHNA, CDR2 YSLEER. This CDR3 has 16 residues. The V end lost 0 bases, the J end lost 5 bases, and 14 bases lay between the germline ends. The CDR3 region is CASSQDYPGVDNEQFF. CDR3 coding DNA: TGCGCCAGCAGCCAAGATTACCCGGGGGTCGACAATGAGCAGTTCTTC.

The chain is built from TRBV27 and TRBJ2-1; D not resolved. Germline values: CDR1 MNHEY, CDR2 SMNVEV (reference sequence). The ends were cut back, 2 bases at V and 2 bases at J, with 16 bases in the middle. The length of the CDR3 is 17 residues. Written as DNA, the CDR3 is TGTGCCAGCAGTTTACTACTCTCCGAGAATCCCTACAATGAGCAGTTCTTC. This translates into CASSLLLSENPYNEQFF.

The chain employs TRBV4-1 and TRBJ1-5, with D maybe TRBD1 (5 bases). With 5 bases removed from V and 3 bases from J, the gap between germline ends came to 17 bases. This CDR3 is built from 16 residues. CDR1 is MGHRA and CDR2 is YSYEKL in the germline V gene. The CDR3 spells CASSATRTPYNQPQHF. In nucleotides, the CDR3 is TGCGCCAGCAGCGCTACGAGGACACCCTACAATCAGCCCCAGCATTTT.

V usage is TRBV5-1 and J usage is TRBJ1-5; the D is unclear. V lost 0 bases and J lost 3, with 7 bases in between. Per germline, CDR1 SGHRS and CDR2 YFSETQ. CDR3 size: 14 residues. CDR3 residues: CASSLEGNNQPQHF. The CDR3 DNA sequence: TGCGCCAGCAGCTTGGAAGGCAACAATCAGCCCCAGCATTTT. The complete variable domain, with remaining parts taken from reference TRBV5-1 and TRBJ1-5, reads KAGVTQTPRYLIKTRGQQVTLSCSPISGHRSVSWYQQTPGQGLQFLFEYFSETQRNKGNFPGRFSGRQFSNSRSEMNVSTLELGDSALYLCASSLEGNNQPQHFGDGTRLSIL.

The genes are TRBV7-3 and TRBJ1-1, with D maybe TRBD1 (6 bases). V lost 5 bases and J lost 1, with 11 bases in between. Per the germline V gene, CDR1 is SGHTA and CDR2 is FQGTGA. CDR3 length: 14 residues. CDR3 amino acids: CASSPGAANTEAFF. CDR3 nucleotide sequence: TGTGCCAGCAGCCCAGGGGCAGCGAACACTGAAGCTTTCTTT.

This clone has a single count. This rearrangement joins TRBV7-2 to TRBJ2-5; TRBD2 matches 13 bases. This CDR3 region has 16 residues. Germline V gene data show CDR1 as SGHTA and CDR2 as FQGNSA. The V segment lost 7 bases and the J segment 5 bases; nucleotides outside the gene matches: 10. This CDR3 is CASKPTSGGTKETQYF. CDR3 bases: TGTGCCAGCAAACCGACTAGCGGGGGGACAAAGGAGACCCAGTACTTC.

V usage is TRBV11-2 and J usage is TRBJ2-1; TRBD2 matches 7 bases. V trimming: 0 bases; J trimming: 4 bases; junction bases outside the gene matches: 6. The CDR3 is made up of 16 amino acids. The germline V gene encodes CDR1 SGHAT and CDR2 FQNNGV. The DNA of the CDR3 is TGTGCCAGCAGCTTAGAGGTCGGGACTACATACAATGAGCAGTTCTTC. The encoded protein is CASSLEVGTTYNEQFF.

The CDR3 DNA sequence: TGTGCCAGCAGCTTTAGCGGGAAAATGAACACTGAAGCTTTCTTT. It translates to CASSFSGKMNTEAFF. V and J are TRBV7-3 and TRBJ1-1; D remains unclear. This CDR3 region has 15 residues. Germline V CDR1 and CDR2: SGHTA, FQGTGA. Trimming pared 3 bases from V and 0 bases from J, leaving 11 bases between. The full variable domain, rest sourced from reference TRBV7-3 and TRBJ1-1, is GAGVSQTPSNKVTEKGKYVELRCDPISGHTALYWYRQSLGQGPEFLIYFQGTGAADDSGLPNDRFFAVRPEGSVSTLKIQRTERGDSAVYLCASSFSGKMNTEAFFGQGTRLTVV.

This clone came up once. This chain links TRBV11-3 with TRBJ2-4; TRBD1 aligns across 7 bases. The germline V gene has CDR1 SGHNT and CDR2 YENEEA. This CDR3 is built from 13 residues. The ends lost 5 bases at V and 8 bases at J; junction bases unmatched: 6. The CDR3 DNA sequence: TGTGCCAGCAGCCTGACAGGGTTGGACATTCAGTACTTC. Translation: CASSLTGLDIQYF.

The J gene is TRBJ2-2, the V gene TRBV28; D gene uncertain. V was shortened by 6 bases and J by 11 bases, with 10 bases between the two germline ends. Looked up from germline, CDR1 is MDHEN and CDR2 is SYDVKM. The CDR3 has 11 residues. CDR3 sequence (DNA): TGTGCCAGCAGCCCCGGGCGAGAGCTGTTTTTT. It codes for CASSPGRELFF.

V gene TRBV7-2 combines with J gene TRBJ1-1; D gene ambiguous. Between the trimmed V and J ends, which lost 1 base and 8 bases, there was a span of 14 bases. CDR3 length: 14 residues. Germline V gene sequence: CDR1 SGHTA, CDR2 FQGNSA. CDR3 sequence reads: CASSLGREVLEAFF. The CDR3 DNA reads as TGTGCCAGCAGCTTAGGGCGGGAGGTTCTAGAAGCTTTCTTT.

V and J are TRBV4-1 and TRBJ2-7; 7 nucleotides match TRBD1. With 1 base clipped from V and 3 bases from J, the junction kept 6 bases outside the gene matches. The CDR3 has 15 residues. CDR1 MGHRA and CDR2 YSYEKL come from the germline V gene. CDR3: CASSQAPGQSYEQYF. Written as DNA, the CDR3 is TGCGCCAGCAGCCAAGCTCCGGGACAGAGCTACGAGCAGTACTTC.

V is TRBV10-3 and J is TRBJ1-1; 7 bases match TRBD1. The V gene end was trimmed by 3 bases and the J gene end by 4 bases; junction bases not matched to a gene: 14. The CDR3 contains 17 residues. Per germline, CDR1 ENHRY and CDR2 SYGVKD. The CDR3 DNA follows: TGTGCCATCAGTGAATCACGACAGGGTCCGGGCGGCACTGAAGCTTTCTTT. As protein: CAISESRQGPGGTEAFF.

The chain links TRBV7-3 to TRBJ2-1; TRBD2 matches at 11 bases. The V gene end was trimmed by 2 bases and the J gene end by 6 bases; junction bases not matched to a gene: 6. Germline CDR1 reads SGHTA; CDR2 reads FQGTGA. This CDR3 spans 16 amino acids. The CDR3 is CASSLGSSGRINEQFF. DNA for the CDR3: TGTGCCAGCAGCTTAGGTTCTAGCGGGAGGATCAATGAGCAGTTCTTC.

The V call is TRBV28, the J call TRBJ1-1; maybe TRBD1 (5 bases). The CDR3 is 14 amino acids. Germline CDR1 is MDHEN and CDR2 is SYDVKM. With 6 bases removed from V and 0 bases from J, the gap between germline ends came to 11 bases. The CDR3 sequence is CASRTGTLNTEAFF. The CDR3, as DNA: TGTGCCAGCAGGACCGGGACCTTGAACACTGAAGCTTTCTTT.